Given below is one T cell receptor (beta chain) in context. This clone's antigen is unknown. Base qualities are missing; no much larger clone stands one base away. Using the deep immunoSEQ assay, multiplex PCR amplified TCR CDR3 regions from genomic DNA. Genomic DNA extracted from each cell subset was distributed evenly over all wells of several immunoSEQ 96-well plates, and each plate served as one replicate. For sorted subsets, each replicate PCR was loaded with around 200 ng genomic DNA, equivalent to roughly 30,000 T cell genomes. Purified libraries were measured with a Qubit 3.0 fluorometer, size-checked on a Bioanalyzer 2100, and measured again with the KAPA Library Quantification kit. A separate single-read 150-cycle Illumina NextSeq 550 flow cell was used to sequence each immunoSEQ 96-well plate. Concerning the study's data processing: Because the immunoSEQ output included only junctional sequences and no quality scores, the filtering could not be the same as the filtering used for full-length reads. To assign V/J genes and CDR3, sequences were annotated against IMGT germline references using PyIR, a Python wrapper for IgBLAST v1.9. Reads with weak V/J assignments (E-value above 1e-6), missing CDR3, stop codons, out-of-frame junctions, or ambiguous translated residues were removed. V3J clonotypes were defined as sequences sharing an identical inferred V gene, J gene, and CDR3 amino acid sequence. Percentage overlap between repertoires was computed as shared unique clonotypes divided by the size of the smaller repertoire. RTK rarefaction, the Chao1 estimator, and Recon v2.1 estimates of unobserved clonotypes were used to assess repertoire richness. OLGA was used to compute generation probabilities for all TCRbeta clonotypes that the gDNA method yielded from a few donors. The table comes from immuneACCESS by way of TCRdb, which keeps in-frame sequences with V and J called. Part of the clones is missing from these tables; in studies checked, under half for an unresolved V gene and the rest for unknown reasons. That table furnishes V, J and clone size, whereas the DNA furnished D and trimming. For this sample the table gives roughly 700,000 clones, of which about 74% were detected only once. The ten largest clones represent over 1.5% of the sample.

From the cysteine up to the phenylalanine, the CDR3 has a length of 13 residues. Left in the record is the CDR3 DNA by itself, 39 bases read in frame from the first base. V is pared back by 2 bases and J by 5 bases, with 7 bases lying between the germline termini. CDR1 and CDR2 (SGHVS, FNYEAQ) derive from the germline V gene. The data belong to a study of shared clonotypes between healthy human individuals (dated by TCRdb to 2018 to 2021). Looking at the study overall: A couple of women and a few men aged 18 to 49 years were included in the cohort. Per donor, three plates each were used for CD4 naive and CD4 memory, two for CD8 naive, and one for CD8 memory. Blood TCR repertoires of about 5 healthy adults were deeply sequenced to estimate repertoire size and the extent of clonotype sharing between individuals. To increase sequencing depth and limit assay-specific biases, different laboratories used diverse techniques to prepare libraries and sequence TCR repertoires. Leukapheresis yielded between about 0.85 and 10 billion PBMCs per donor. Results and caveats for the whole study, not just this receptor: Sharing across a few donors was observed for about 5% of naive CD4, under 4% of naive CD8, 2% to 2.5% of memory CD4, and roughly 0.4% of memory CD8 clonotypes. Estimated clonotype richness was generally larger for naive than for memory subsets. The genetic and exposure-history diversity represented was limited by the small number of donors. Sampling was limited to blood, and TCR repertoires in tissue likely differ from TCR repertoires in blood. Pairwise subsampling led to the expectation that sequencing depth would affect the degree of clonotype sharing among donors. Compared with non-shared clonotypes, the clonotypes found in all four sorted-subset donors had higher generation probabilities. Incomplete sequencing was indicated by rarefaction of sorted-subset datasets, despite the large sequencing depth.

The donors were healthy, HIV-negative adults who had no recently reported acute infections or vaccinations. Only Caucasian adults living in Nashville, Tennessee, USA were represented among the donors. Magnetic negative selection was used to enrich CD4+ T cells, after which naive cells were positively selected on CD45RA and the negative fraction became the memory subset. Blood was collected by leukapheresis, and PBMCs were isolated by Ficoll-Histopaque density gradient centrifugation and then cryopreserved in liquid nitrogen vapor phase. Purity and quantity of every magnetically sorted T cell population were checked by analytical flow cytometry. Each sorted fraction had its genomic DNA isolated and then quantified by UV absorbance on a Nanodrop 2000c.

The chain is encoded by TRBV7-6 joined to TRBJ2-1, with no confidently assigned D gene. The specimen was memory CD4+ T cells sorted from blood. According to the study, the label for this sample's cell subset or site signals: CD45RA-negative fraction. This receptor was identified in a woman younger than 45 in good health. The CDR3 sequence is CASSLFRNNEQFF. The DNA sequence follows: TGTGCCAGCAGCTTATTCCGGAACAATGAGCAGTTCTTC.